This TCR beta chain is drawn from a study of blood T cell repertoires in COVID-19. CDR3 length: 13 residues. Unmatched junction bases numbered 6, after V lost 5 bases and J lost 9 bases. CDR1 is SQVTM, CDR2 ANQGSEA, per germline. TCRdb's copy holds only in-frame clones and misses some; the assay was immunoSEQ multiplex PCR. The data show about 190,000 clones, roughly nine tenths seen once. This clone was detected only once. This receptor was taken from a man in his 60s with active or convalescent COVID-19. The chain combines TRBV29-1 with TRBJ1-6, with 8 bases identical to TRBD1. The sample taken for sequencing was peripheral blood. The CDR3 protein is CSVKDRDGSPLHF. DNA for the CDR3: TGCAGCGTTAAGGACAGGGATGGTTCACCCCTCCACTTT.